This T cell receptor beta chain stems from a study of cytomegalovirus exposure and HLA in healthy donors. Study summary: Earlier results showed roughly 120 million unique TCR beta sequences derived from roughly 180 million T cells. Findings and limits, study-wide: According to a later analysis, donors in an Asian-associated ancestry cluster reportedly had fewer N-insertions than the approximately 620-donor mean.

Trimming at V came to 4 bases and at J to 5 bases, leaving 9 bases not matched to a gene. The CDR3 consists of 15 residues. CDR1 and CDR2 from the germline V gene are MNHNS and SASEGT. A remark on this clone: Its specificity is not known.

Healthy bone marrow donors formed the donor group. There were likely unrecorded immune exposures, though donors were nominally healthy when sampled. Primers: 60 Vbeta forward and 13 Jbeta reverse. The method was immunoSEQ multiplex PCR; TCRdb's version includes in-frame clones alone and lacks a portion of them. The data contain approximately 170,000 clones, roughly three quarters of them singletons. The chain uses TRBV6-1 and TRBJ1-2; the match to TRBD1 covers 8 bases. The TCR originated in a male donor in good health and CMV-seropositive. Sequenced: PBMCs. The CDR3 DNA reads TGTGCCAGCAGTGGCGGACAGGGCCTGGGGTATGGCTACACCTTC. The encoded protein is CASSGGQGLGYGYTF.